The present entry profiles one T cell receptor (beta chain) with its context. TCRdb reanalysed the PCR reads using MiXCR and keeps one entry per CDR3 protein. The table has approximately 19,000 distinct CDR3 sequences, approximately 54% seen once. Donors had localized lung adenocarcinoma, a non-small cell lung cancer. The germline V and J ends were trimmed by 5 bases and 4 bases, with 14 bases remaining between them. CDR1 MNHNS and CDR2 SASEGT come from the germline V gene. CDR3 size: 14 residues. This record comes from a study of CD4 and CD8 cells across lung adenocarcinoma regions. Sequenced material: CD8+ T cells from the center of a lung tumor. The clonotype comes from a female donor with lung adenocarcinoma. The CD4 and CD8 labels of this study may be unreliable. The rearrangement links TRBV6-1 to TRBJ1-2; TRBD1 might be the D (6 bases). The CDR3 nucleotides read TGTGCCAGCAGTCAACAGGGTCTCTCCTATGGCTACACCTTC. It codes for CASSQQGLSYGYTF.